A single sample gave rise to the 11 T cell receptor beta chains below, sequenced in a study of blood T cell repertoires in COVID-19. The table came from immunoSEQ multiplex PCR; TCRdb's copy has only in-frame clones and leaves some out. The data contain about 110,000 clones, approximately 65% of them seen just once; the ten biggest clones take up approximately 8%. The material sequenced was peripheral blood. The receptor set was obtained from a woman aged 60-75 years with acute or convalescent COVID-19.

This clone was observed a handful of times. The rearrangement links TRBV9 to TRBJ1-1, with no clear D. Deletions cut 0 bases from V and 1 base from J, with 7 bases between. The CDR3 loop spans 14 amino acids. Germline lookup yields CDR1 SGDLS and CDR2 YYNGEE. The CDR3, as DNA: TGTGCCAGCAGCGTAGACCAGGCGAACACTGAAGCTTTCTTT. It yields the protein CASSVDQANTEAFF.

The V and J genes are TRBV27 and TRBJ2-2, with TRBD1 matching 8 bases. Germline assignment: CDR1 MNHEY and CDR2 SMNVEV (reference sequence). V trimming: 8 bases; J trimming: 6 bases; junction bases outside the gene matches: 14. The length of the CDR3 is 16 residues. CDR3 in DNA: TGTGCCAGCTCTACGACGCGGACAGGGCGGTCCGGGGAGCTGTTTTTT. The encoded protein is CASSTTRTGRSGELFF.

The chain recombines TRBV7-2 with TRBJ1-5; no clear D gene. CDR3 size: 11 residues. V was cut by 8 bases and J by 4 bases, with 6 bases left in between. Per germline, CDR1 SGHTA and CDR2 FQGNSA. CDR3 region: CASGLNQPQHF. The CDR3 region has the DNA TGTGCCAGCGGACTAAATCAGCCCCAGCATTTT.

The chain links TRBV11-2 to TRBJ2-7; TRBD1 matches at 7 bases. Germline CDR1 reads SGHAT; CDR2 reads FQNNGV. Germline trimming cut 4 bases from V and 3 bases from J; bases unmatched to any gene: 9. This CDR3 is 15 amino acids long. In DNA form, the CDR3 reads TGTGCCAGCAGCTCGAAAGGGACAGCGATCTACGAGCAGTACTTC. This sequence encodes CASSSKGTAIYEQYF.

This clone was counted once. The V call is TRBV30, the J call TRBJ1-6; 10 bases map to TRBD1. The CDR3 loop spans 12 amino acids. CDR1 GTSNPN and CDR2 SVGIG come from the germline V gene (reference sequence). CDR3 coding DNA: TGTGCTTGGGACAGGGGACGATCACCCCTCCACTTT. Translation gives CAWDRGRSPLHF.

With respect to this clone: Relative to the germline gene, one junction end is altered; a read error may explain this. The chain uses TRBV5-6 and TRBJ1-2; 8 nucleotides agree with TRBD1. CDR1 and CDR2 from the germline V gene are SGHDT and YYEEEE. CDR3 length equals 11 residues. CDR3 protein: CASSAPGQEFF. The DNA of the CDR3 is TGTGCCAGCAGCGCGCCGGGACAGGAGTTCTTC.

This chain connects TRBV27 to TRBJ1-6; 9 bases agree with TRBD1. Germline trimming cut 5 bases from V and 7 bases from J; bases unmatched to any gene: 9. Germline CDR1 MNHEY, CDR2 SMNVEV (reference sequence). The CDR3 contains 16 residues. The CDR3 spells CASSTLSGTGNSPLHF. The DNA for the CDR3 is TGTGCCAGCAGTACACTCTCCGGGACAGGGAATTCACCCCTCCACTTT.

The chain links TRBV6-1 to TRBJ1-5; D remains ambiguous. Per germline, CDR1 MNHNS and CDR2 SASEGT. Deletions cut 2 bases from V and 5 bases from J, with 7 bases between. There are 13 residues in the CDR3. The CDR3 region is CASSESGYQPQHF. DNA for the CDR3: TGTGCCAGCAGTGAATCCGGGTATCAGCCCCAGCATTTT.

The V gene is TRBV11-1, the J gene TRBJ2-1; D call uncertain. Germline V gene lookup returns CDR1 SGHAT and CDR2 FQDESV (reference sequence). The ends were cut back, 3 bases at V and 5 bases at J, with 11 bases in the middle. The CDR3 runs to 14 residues. The DNA of the CDR3 is TGTGCCAGCAGCTTCGCTGGCACCAACAATGAGCAGTTCTTC. It is translated as CASSFAGTNNEQFF.

The V call is TRBV29-1, the J call TRBJ2-7; D may be TRBD2 (7 bases). Germline CDR1 is SQVTM and CDR2 is ANQGSEA. The CDR3 consists of 13 residues. Trimming cost V 4 bases and J 2 bases, with 12 bases left between them. CDR3: CSVGGGLAYEQYF. The CDR3 nucleotides read TGCAGCGTTGGGGGGGGCCTCGCCTACGAGCAGTACTTC.

The gene calls are TRBV10-3 and TRBJ1-2; maybe TRBD1 (6 bases). Germline V CDR1 and CDR2: ENHRY, SYGVKD. The V gene lost 7 bases and the J gene lost 7 bases, with 13 bases spanning the gap. The CDR3 is 12 amino acids. The CDR3, as DNA: TGTGCCATCAAACGGGGAGGGGGTGGCTACACCTTC. It translates to CAIKRGGGGYTF.